This T cell receptor beta chain was profiled in a study of CD8 T cells in ankylosing spondylitis. This clonotype was found a few times. Its matching antigen is unknown. TCRdb re-derived calls from the 5' RACE reads in MiXCR, one entry per CDR3 protein. The repertoire holds roughly 180,000 distinct CDR3 sequences, with roughly 13% as singletons. Study findings and constraints: Significant enrichment of disease-linked clones was reported in matched ankylosing spondylitis synovial fluid. The study identified a TCR beta motif of roughly eight highly homologous variants that appeared characteristic of ankylosing spondylitis blood. Previous work reported some of these motif variants in the synovial fluid and blood of reactive arthritis.

The TCR comes from a male donor with ankylosing spondylitis or in good health (not recorded which). Sequenced material: blood, either unsorted or a sorted T cell fraction (not recorded which).

CDR3 bases: TGCGCCAGCAGAATTCAGGGATTGGGAGAGACCCAGTACTTC. Amino acids: CASRIQGLGETQYF. The chain employs TRBV10-1 and TRBJ2-5; D may be TRBD1 (5 bases). Trimming pared 6 bases from V and 4 bases from J, leaving 15 bases between. This CDR3 region has 14 residues. The V gene's germline CDR1 is WNHNN and CDR2 SYGVQD (reference sequence).